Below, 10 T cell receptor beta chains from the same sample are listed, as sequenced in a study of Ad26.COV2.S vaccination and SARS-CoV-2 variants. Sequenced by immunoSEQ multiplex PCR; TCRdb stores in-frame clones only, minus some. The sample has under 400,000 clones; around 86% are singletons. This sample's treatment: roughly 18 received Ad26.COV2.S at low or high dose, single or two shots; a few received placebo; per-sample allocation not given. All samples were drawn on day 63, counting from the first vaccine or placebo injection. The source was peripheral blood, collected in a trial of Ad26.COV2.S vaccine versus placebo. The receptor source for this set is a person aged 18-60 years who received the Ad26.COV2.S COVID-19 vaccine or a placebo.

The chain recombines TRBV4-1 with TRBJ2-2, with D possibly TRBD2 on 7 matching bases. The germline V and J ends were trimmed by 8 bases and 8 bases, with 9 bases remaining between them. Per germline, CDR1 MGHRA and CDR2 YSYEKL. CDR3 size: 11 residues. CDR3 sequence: CASRGAGELFF. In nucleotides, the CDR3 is TGCGCCAGCCGGGGGGCGGGGGAGCTGTTTTTT.

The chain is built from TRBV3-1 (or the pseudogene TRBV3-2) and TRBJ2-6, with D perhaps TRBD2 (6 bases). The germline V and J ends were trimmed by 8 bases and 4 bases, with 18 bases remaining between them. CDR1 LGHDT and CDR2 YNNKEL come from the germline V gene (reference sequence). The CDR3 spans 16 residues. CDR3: CASSRDFLSGANVLTF. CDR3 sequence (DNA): TGTGCCAGCTCCCGGGACTTCCTCTCCGGGGCCAACGTCCTGACTTTC.

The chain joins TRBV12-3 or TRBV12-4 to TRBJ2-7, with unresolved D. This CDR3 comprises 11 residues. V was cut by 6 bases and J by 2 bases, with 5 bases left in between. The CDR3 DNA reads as TGTGCCAGCAGCATAGCCTACGAGCAGTACTTC. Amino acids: CASSIAYEQYF.

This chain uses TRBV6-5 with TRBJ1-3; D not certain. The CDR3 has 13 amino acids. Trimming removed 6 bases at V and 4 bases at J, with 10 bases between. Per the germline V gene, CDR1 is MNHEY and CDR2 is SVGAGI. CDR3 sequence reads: CASSASPGNTIYF. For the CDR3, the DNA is TGTGCCAGCAGCGCTAGTCCCGGAAACACCATATATTTT.

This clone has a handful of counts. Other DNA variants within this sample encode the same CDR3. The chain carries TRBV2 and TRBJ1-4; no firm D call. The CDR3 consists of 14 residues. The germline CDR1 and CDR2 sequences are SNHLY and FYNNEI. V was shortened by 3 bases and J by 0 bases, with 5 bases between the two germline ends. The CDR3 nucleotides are TGTGCCAGCAGTGACAGTACAACTAATGAAAAACTGTTTTTT. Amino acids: CASSDSTTNEKLFF.

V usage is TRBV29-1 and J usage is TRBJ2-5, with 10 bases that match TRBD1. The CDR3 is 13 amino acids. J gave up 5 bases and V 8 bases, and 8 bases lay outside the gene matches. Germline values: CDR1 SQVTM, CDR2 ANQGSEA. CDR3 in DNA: TGCAGCATTTTAGGACAGGGGGGGGAGACCCAGTACTTC. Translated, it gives CSILGQGGETQYF.

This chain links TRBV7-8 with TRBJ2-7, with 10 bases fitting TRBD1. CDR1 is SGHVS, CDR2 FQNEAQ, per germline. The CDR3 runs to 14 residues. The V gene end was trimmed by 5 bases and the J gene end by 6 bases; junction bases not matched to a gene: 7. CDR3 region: CASSGRDRGREQYF. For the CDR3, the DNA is TGTGCCAGCAGCGGTCGGGACAGGGGACGCGAGCAGTACTTC.

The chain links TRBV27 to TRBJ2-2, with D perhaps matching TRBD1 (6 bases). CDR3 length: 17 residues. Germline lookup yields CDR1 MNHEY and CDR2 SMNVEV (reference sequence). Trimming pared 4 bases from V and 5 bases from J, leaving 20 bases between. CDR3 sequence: CASSSITGFRGTGELFF. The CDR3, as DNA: TGTGCCAGCAGTTCAATCACAGGGTTCCGGGGTACCGGGGAGCTGTTTTTT.

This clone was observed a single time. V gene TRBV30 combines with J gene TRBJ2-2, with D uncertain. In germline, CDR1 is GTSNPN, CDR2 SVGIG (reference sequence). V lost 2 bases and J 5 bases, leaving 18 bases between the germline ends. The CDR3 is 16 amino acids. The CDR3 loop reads CAWSLPGQEWTGELFF. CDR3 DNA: TGTGCCTGGAGTCTCCCTGGCCAGGAGTGGACCGGGGAGCTGTTTTTT.

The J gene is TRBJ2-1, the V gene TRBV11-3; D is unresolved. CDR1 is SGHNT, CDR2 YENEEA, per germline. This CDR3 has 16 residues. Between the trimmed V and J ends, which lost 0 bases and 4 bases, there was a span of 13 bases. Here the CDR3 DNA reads TGTGCCAGCAGCTTAGATCTGGGCGGCCGGTACAATGAGCAGTTCTTC. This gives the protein CASSLDLGGRYNEQFF.